The rows below give T cell receptor beta chains drawn from one sample of a study of cytomegalovirus exposure and HLA in healthy donors. Profiling relied on immunoSEQ multiplex PCR, and the TCRdb table lists in-frame clones only, not all of them. This table has 110,000 to 150,000 clones, roughly 74% appearing once. The sequenced sample was PBMCs. The receptors stem from a man aged 40-50 years in good health and CMV-seronegative. Each CDR3 is given with its conserved first and last residue. Fields, in order: clone size, V gene, J gene, D gene, CDR3 DNA, CDR3 protein. A D gene is named only where the DNA matches it firmly. Only some rows state a clone size, as once, few, many or a class for expanded clones.

clone size: -; V gene: TRBV10-1; J gene: TRBJ1-5; D gene: -; CDR3 DNA: TGCGCCAGCAGAGTAATTCCCAGAGAGGCGGCGCAGCCCCAGCATTTT; CDR3 protein: CASRVIPREAAQPQHF
clone size: -; V gene: TRBV2; J gene: TRBJ1-2; D gene: -; CDR3 DNA: TGTGCCAGCAGTGAAGACAGGGTACGGTATGGCTACACCTTC; CDR3 protein: CASSEDRVRYGYTF
clone size: -; V gene: TRBV12-5; J gene: TRBJ2-5; D gene: TRBD1; CDR3 DNA: TGTGCTAGTGGTTTGTCCAGGGGGCTGGTAGAGACCCAGTACTTC; CDR3 protein: CASGLSRGLVETQYF
clone size: few; V gene: TRBV6-5; J gene: TRBJ2-2; D gene: -; CDR3 DNA: TGTGCCAGCAGTTACTCCCCGGGGGGCGACACCGGGGAGCTGTTTTTT; CDR3 protein: CASSYSPGGDTGELFF
clone size: -; V gene: TRBV11-2; J gene: TRBJ1-1; D gene: TRBD1; CDR3 DNA: TGTGCCAGCAGCTTTGACAGGGTCATGAACACTGAAGCTTTCTTT; CDR3 protein: CASSFDRVMNTEAFF
clone size: -; V gene: TRBV27; J gene: TRBJ2-7; D gene: -; CDR3 DNA: TGTGCCAGCAGTCCATCCGTATACTCCTACGAGCAGTACTTC; CDR3 protein: CASSPSVYSYEQYF
clone size: -; V gene: TRBV5-6; J gene: TRBJ1-3; D gene: -; CDR3 DNA: TGTGCCAGCAGCTTGGTTGGGGGGGTCGGAAACACCATATATTTT; CDR3 protein: CASSLVGGVGNTIYF
clone size: -; V gene: TRBV11-2; J gene: TRBJ2-7; D gene: TRBD1; CDR3 DNA: TGTGCCAGCAGCTCCTTACGGGACAGAACCTACGAGCAGTACTTC; CDR3 protein: CASSSLRDRTYEQYF
clone size: few; V gene: TRBV6-5; J gene: TRBJ1-4; D gene: -; CDR3 DNA: TGTGCCAGCAGTTACTCGACCGTGGACAAGGGAAAACTGTTTTTT; CDR3 protein: CASSYSTVDKGKLFF
clone size: -; V gene: TRBV28; J gene: TRBJ1-6; D gene: -; CDR3 DNA: TGTGCCAGCACTTCCCCCGTTTCACCCCTCCACTTT; CDR3 protein: CASTSPVSPLHF
clone size: -; V gene: TRBV12-5; J gene: TRBJ1-6; D gene: -; CDR3 DNA: TGTGCTAGTGGTTGGGTTTCCGGGACTGCATCGAGCTCCTATAATTCACCCCTCCACTTT; CDR3 protein: CASGWVSGTASSSYNSPLHF
clone size: -; V gene: TRBV6-6; J gene: TRBJ1-2; D gene: -; CDR3 DNA: TGTGCCAGCAGTTACTCAGCAAGTCCGGGTGGCTACACCTTC; CDR3 protein: CASSYSASPGGYTF
clone size: -; V gene: TRBV12-5; J gene: TRBJ1-2; D gene: -; CDR3 DNA: TGTGCTAGTGGTTTGGTGCCTAAGACGGGTGGCTACACCTTC; CDR3 protein: CASGLVPKTGGYTF
clone size: -; V gene: TRBV7-3; J gene: TRBJ2-3; D gene: TRBD2; CDR3 DNA: TGTGCCAGCAGCTTAACGCGTACAAGCGGGGGAGATACGCAGTATTTT; CDR3 protein: CASSLTRTSGGDTQYF
clone size: -; V gene: TRBV12-5; J gene: TRBJ1-3; D gene: TRBD1; CDR3 DNA: TGTGCTAGTGGTATGGGACAGGGACTTCGGAACACCATATATTTT; CDR3 protein: CASGMGQGLRNTIYF
clone size: -; V gene: TRBV7-7; J gene: TRBJ2-5; D gene: -; CDR3 DNA: TGTGCCAGCAGCCCCGGGGAGACCCAGTACTTC; CDR3 protein: CASSPGETQYF
clone size: -; V gene: TRBV4-3; J gene: TRBJ1-2; D gene: -; CDR3 DNA: TGCGCCAGCAGCCAAGACCGGACAGACTTAGCTAACTATGGCTACACCTTC; CDR3 protein: CASSQDRTDLANYGYTF
clone size: few; V gene: TRBV30; J gene: TRBJ1-5; D gene: -; CDR3 DNA: TGTGCCTGGGCCACCCAGGGCAATCAGCCCCAGCATTTT; CDR3 protein: CAWATQGNQPQHF
clone size: -; V gene: TRBV7-2; J gene: TRBJ2-5; D gene: TRBD2; CDR3 DNA: TGTGCCAGCAGCTCGCTGGGAAAGACTAGCGGGGGGGCATGGGAGACCCAGTACTTC; CDR3 protein: CASSSLGKTSGGAWETQYF
clone size: -; V gene: TRBV5-6; J gene: TRBJ2-7; D gene: -; CDR3 DNA: TGTGCCAGCAGCCCGGAGGGACTGACCTACGAGCAGTACTTC; CDR3 protein: CASSPEGLTYEQYF
clone size: few; V gene: TRBV6-1; J gene: TRBJ2-3; D gene: -; CDR3 DNA: TGTGCCAGCAGAGGAGCGGGTGACACAGATACGCAGTATTTT; CDR3 protein: CASRGAGDTDTQYF
clone size: few; V gene: TRBV6-5; J gene: TRBJ1-1; D gene: -; CDR3 DNA: TGTGCCAGCAGTTACGTGGGACAAGGTACTGAAGCTTTCTTT; CDR3 protein: CASSYVGQGTEAFF
clone size: many; V gene: TRBV6-1; J gene: TRBJ2-2; D gene: TRBD1; CDR3 DNA: TGTGCCAGCAAACAGGGGCAGTCGAACACCGGGGAGCTGTTTTTT; CDR3 protein: CASKQGQSNTGELFF
clone size: -; V gene: TRBV6-5; J gene: TRBJ1-5; D gene: -; CDR3 DNA: TGTGCCAGCAGTTATAATAGCAATCAGCCCCAGCATTTT; CDR3 protein: CASSYNSNQPQHF
clone size: -; V gene: TRBV30; J gene: TRBJ1-1; D gene: TRBD1; CDR3 DNA: TGTGCCTGGAGAGATTGGGGACAGGAGAACACTGAAGCTTTCTTT; CDR3 protein: CAWRDWGQENTEAFF
clone size: few; V gene: TRBV6-5; J gene: TRBJ2-1; D gene: -; CDR3 DNA: TGTGCCAGCAGTTACTCGATCAGGGCTGACAATGAGCAGTTCTTC; CDR3 protein: CASSYSIRADNEQFF
clone size: -; V gene: TRBV7-9; J gene: TRBJ2-5; D gene: -; CDR3 DNA: TGTGCCAGTATCCGTAGCGCCCAAGAGACCCAGTACTTC; CDR3 protein: CASIRSAQETQYF
clone size: once; V gene: TRBV28; J gene: TRBJ1-1; D gene: TRBD1; CDR3 DNA: TGTGCCAGCAGTCCCACAGGGGTAGCTTTCTTT; CDR3 protein: CASSPTGVAFF
clone size: -; V gene: TRBV7-2; J gene: TRBJ2-5; D gene: -; CDR3 DNA: TGTGCCAGCAGCTTAGGGAGGGGTCAAGAGACCCAGTACTTC; CDR3 protein: CASSLGRGQETQYF
clone size: -; V gene: TRBV7-9; J gene: TRBJ2-7; D gene: TRBD1; CDR3 DNA: TGTGCCAGCAGCCTGGAGGGACAGGCCGGGGAGCAGTACTTC; CDR3 protein: CASSLEGQAGEQYF
clone size: -; V gene: TRBV28; J gene: TRBJ2-4; D gene: -; CDR3 DNA: TGTGCCAGCAGTTCTCCTCGGCCCGAGGGAAACATTCAGTACTTC; CDR3 protein: CASSSPRPEGNIQYF
clone size: -; V gene: TRBV27; J gene: TRBJ1-2; D gene: -; CDR3 DNA: TGTGCCAGCAGTCCTGGGGCCATCGACTATGGCTACACCTTC; CDR3 protein: CASSPGAIDYGYTF
clone size: -; V gene: TRBV28; J gene: TRBJ2-7; D gene: TRBD1; CDR3 DNA: TGTGCCAGCACTGCAGGGGGCTCCTACGAGCAGTACTTC; CDR3 protein: CASTAGGSYEQYF
clone size: -; V gene: TRBV7-9; J gene: TRBJ1-1; D gene: -; CDR3 DNA: TGTGCCAGCAGCGCAGACGGGTGGACTGAAGCTTTCTTT; CDR3 protein: CASSADGWTEAFF
clone size: -; V gene: TRBV7-9; J gene: TRBJ1-5; D gene: TRBD1; CDR3 DNA: TGTGCCAGCAGCTCTACCTCAGGGGGCGGGGGCAATCAGCCCCAGCATTTT; CDR3 protein: CASSSTSGGGGNQPQHF
clone size: -; V gene: TRBV6-1; J gene: TRBJ2-1; D gene: -; CDR3 DNA: TGTGCCACCCGGTTATCACAGCGGATGGATGAGCAGTTCTTC; CDR3 protein: CATRLSQRMDEQFF
clone size: -; V gene: TRBV5-1; J gene: TRBJ2-2; D gene: TRBD1; CDR3 DNA: TGCGCCAGCAGCCCCCCGGACAGGGACGGGGAGCTGTTTTTT; CDR3 protein: CASSPPDRDGELFF
clone size: -; V gene: TRBV5-1; J gene: TRBJ1-2; D gene: TRBD1; CDR3 DNA: TGCGCCAGCAGCTTCGGGAGTCTTCGCGGGACAGCAACAAATTCTAACTATGGCTACACCTTC; CDR3 protein: CASSFGSLRGTATNSNYGYTF
clone size: few; V gene: TRBV4-3; J gene: TRBJ2-7; D gene: -; CDR3 DNA: TGCGCCAGCAGCCAAGAACGGGAGATAGGCTACGAGCAGTACTTC; CDR3 protein: CASSQEREIGYEQYF
clone size: few; V gene: TRBV6-8; J gene: TRBJ2-7; D gene: TRBD1; CDR3 DNA: TGTGCCAGCAGCTCCGGGACAGGGGGCTACGAGCAGTACTTC; CDR3 protein: CASSSGTGGYEQYF
clone size: -; V gene: TRBV5-1; J gene: TRBJ1-2; D gene: -; CDR3 DNA: TGCGCCAGCAGCGAATTTCCAGGGTCCCCTCACTATGGCTACACCTTC; CDR3 protein: CASSEFPGSPHYGYTF
clone size: -; V gene: TRBV2; J gene: TRBJ2-1; D gene: TRBD2; CDR3 DNA: TGTGCCAGCAACCTCGGTACGGGGGGGCAGTTCTTC; CDR3 protein: CASNLGTGGQFF
clone size: few; V gene: TRBV4-2; J gene: TRBJ2-2; D gene: -; CDR3 DNA: TGTGCCAGCAGCCAAGATCTTAGGGGTACCGGGGAGCTGTTTTTT; CDR3 protein: CASSQDLRGTGELFF
clone size: -; V gene: TRBV15; J gene: TRBJ2-2; D gene: -; CDR3 DNA: TGTGCCACCAGCAGTGGTCAGATCAACACCGGGGAGCTGTTTTTT; CDR3 protein: CATSSGQINTGELFF
clone size: -; V gene: TRBV19; J gene: TRBJ2-7; D gene: TRBD1; CDR3 DNA: TGTGCCAGTAGTATGTTCCCCAGGGGGCTTGACGAGCAGTACTTC; CDR3 protein: CASSMFPRGLDEQYF
clone size: -; V gene: TRBV18; J gene: TRBJ1-1; D gene: -; CDR3 DNA: TGTGCCAGCTCACCTAGTTCGCAGGATGGGGGCCTGGGCACTGAAGCTTTCTTT; CDR3 protein: CASSPSSQDGGLGTEAFF
clone size: -; V gene: TRBV5-8; J gene: TRBJ1-2; D gene: TRBD1; CDR3 DNA: TGTGCCAGCAGCTTGGGGACAGGCTTGGGTGGCTACACCTTC; CDR3 protein: CASSLGTGLGGYTF
clone size: -; V gene: TRBV14; J gene: TRBJ2-7; D gene: -; CDR3 DNA: TGTGCCAGCAGCCCCCAGGGGCTGAGCTCCTACGAGCAGTACTTC; CDR3 protein: CASSPQGLSSYEQYF
clone size: -; V gene: TRBV4-2; J gene: TRBJ2-7; D gene: TRBD2; CDR3 DNA: TGTGCCAGCAGCCAAACGACAGCGGGGGGTTCCTACGAGCAGTACTTC; CDR3 protein: CASSQTTAGGSYEQYF
clone size: -; V gene: TRBV6-5; J gene: TRBJ2-5; D gene: TRBD2; CDR3 DNA: TGTGCCAGCAGTTACCGGACTAGCCAAGAGACCCAGTACTTC; CDR3 protein: CASSYRTSQETQYF
clone size: -; V gene: TRBV5-4; J gene: TRBJ2-7; D gene: -; CDR3 DNA: TGTGCCAGCAGCGCACAGGGTCCTTACTACGAGCAGTACTTC; CDR3 protein: CASSAQGPYYEQYF
clone size: few; V gene: TRBV25-1; J gene: TRBJ2-7; D gene: -; CDR3 DNA: TGTGCCAGCAGTAAAGGCCCGGGACTGATCTCCTACGAGCAGTACTTC; CDR3 protein: CASSKGPGLISYEQYF
clone size: -; V gene: TRBV14; J gene: TRBJ1-2; D gene: -; CDR3 DNA: TGTGCCAGCAGCCAAGGTGGGGGGGACTATGGCTACACCTTC; CDR3 protein: CASSQGGGDYGYTF
clone size: -; V gene: TRBV6-1; J gene: TRBJ1-2; D gene: -; CDR3 DNA: TGTGCCAGCAGCCCCAGGGAGGGTAGCTATGGCTACACCTTC; CDR3 protein: CASSPREGSYGYTF
clone size: -; V gene: TRBV6-6; J gene: TRBJ1-5; D gene: TRBD1; CDR3 DNA: TGTGCCAGCAGGAGCCCGGGACAGCTAACCCGTCAGCCCCAGCATTTT; CDR3 protein: CASRSPGQLTRQPQHF
clone size: once; V gene: TRBV25-1; J gene: TRBJ1-1; D gene: TRBD1; CDR3 DNA: TGTGCCAGCAGTGCACTCGGACAGGGGCCCGCTGAAGCTTTCTTT; CDR3 protein: CASSALGQGPAEAFF
clone size: -; V gene: TRBV7-3; J gene: TRBJ1-2; D gene: TRBD1; CDR3 DNA: TGTGCCAGTAACCGGGACAGCGTAATTGGCTACACCTTC; CDR3 protein: CASNRDSVIGYTF
clone size: -; V gene: TRBV7-3; J gene: TRBJ2-1; D gene: TRBD2; CDR3 DNA: TGTGCCAGCAGCTTAAATAGCGGGGGGGTGGATGAGCAGTTCTTC; CDR3 protein: CASSLNSGGVDEQFF
clone size: few; V gene: TRBV2; J gene: TRBJ1-2; D gene: -; CDR3 DNA: TGTGCCAGCAGTGGGACAAGGGGGATTGAGGGCTACACCTTC; CDR3 protein: CASSGTRGIEGYTF
clone size: -; V gene: TRBV2; J gene: TRBJ2-2; D gene: TRBD1; CDR3 DNA: TGTGCCACTCGAGGCGGACAGGGGAACACCGGGGAGCTGTTTTTT; CDR3 protein: CATRGGQGNTGELFF